The 3 T cell receptor beta chains below all came from one sample that was sequenced in a study of blood T cells in healthy people across ages. Combining a sample-barcoded 5' primer with a J-beta primer mix, a second PCR ran for about 7 to 12 cycles. TCRdb recomputed calls from the 5' RACE reads with MiXCR, one row per CDR3 protein. The sample shows fewer than 650,000 distinct CDR3 sequences, about 26% of them seen only once. These data were also filed under a second study, of T cells of mothers and their children.

The sequencing input was blood. Every receptor here comes from a boy younger than 10 in good health.

V is TRBV6-5 and J is TRBJ1-4, with TRBD1 as a possible D gene (5 bases). Germline CDR1 and CDR2: MNHEY and SVGAGI. V lost 6 bases and J lost 8, with 13 bases in between. CDR3 size: 13 residues. The CDR3 is CASREDRGEKLFF. For the CDR3, the DNA is TGTGCCAGCAGGGAGGATCGGGGGGAAAAACTGTTTTTT.

V and J are TRBV7-9 and TRBJ2-1; 9 nucleotides match TRBD1. J lost 4 bases, V lost 5 bases, and 6 bases had no gene match. The CDR3 sequence is 15 residues long. Per the germline V gene, CDR1 is SEHNR and CDR2 is FQNEAQ (reference sequence). The CDR3 loop is CASSPTGGMYNEQFF. The CDR3 DNA sequence: TGTGCCAGCAGCCCGACAGGGGGTATGTACAATGAGCAGTTCTTC.

This clonotype was counted only a few times. The chain employs TRBV6-6 and TRBJ2-7; no reliable D call. CDR1 MNHNY and CDR2 SVGAGI come from the germline V gene (reference sequence). This CDR3 contains 12 residues. V lost 3 bases to trimming and J lost 4 bases, with 7 bases between them. CDR3 residues: CASSYVPYEQYF. The CDR3 DNA reads TGTGCCAGCAGTTATGTCCCGTACGAGCAGTACTTC.